The sequence of this T cell receptor beta chain was determined in a study of beta chain features in type 1 diabetes. Study-wide findings and caveats: The naive, central memory and Treg TCRB repertoires looked more alike in patients than they did in healthy donors. Among all four CD4+ subsets, Type 1 diabetes patients had TCRB CDR3s that were moderately but significantly shorter. Shorter templates might be favored by PCR, equally in patients and controls. Type 1 diabetes patients had fewer VDJ junction insertions and more deletions.

A word on this clone: Its antigen remains unidentified.

The ends lost 5 bases at V and 6 bases at J; junction bases unmatched: 4. CDR3 length: 12 residues. CDR1 is MNHNY and CDR2 is SVGAGI in the germline V gene (reference sequence). Sorted populations were all over 98% pure. cDNA synthesis used the whole RNA isolate, giving expressed TCRB sequences. TCRdb's copy holds only in-frame clones and misses some; the assay was immunoSEQ multiplex PCR. This sample yields more than 55,000 clones, of which approximately 52% are seen a single time; around 2.6% belongs to the top ten. The TCR comes from a woman between 35 and 50 years old with type 1 diabetes. The rearrangement uses TRBV6-6 and TRBJ2-7, with 7 nucleotides matching TRBD1. Sequenced sample: Tregs from blood. The CDR3 region is CASSPTGTEQYF. The CDR3 bases are TGTGCCAGCAGTCCGACAGGGACCGAGCAGTACTTC.